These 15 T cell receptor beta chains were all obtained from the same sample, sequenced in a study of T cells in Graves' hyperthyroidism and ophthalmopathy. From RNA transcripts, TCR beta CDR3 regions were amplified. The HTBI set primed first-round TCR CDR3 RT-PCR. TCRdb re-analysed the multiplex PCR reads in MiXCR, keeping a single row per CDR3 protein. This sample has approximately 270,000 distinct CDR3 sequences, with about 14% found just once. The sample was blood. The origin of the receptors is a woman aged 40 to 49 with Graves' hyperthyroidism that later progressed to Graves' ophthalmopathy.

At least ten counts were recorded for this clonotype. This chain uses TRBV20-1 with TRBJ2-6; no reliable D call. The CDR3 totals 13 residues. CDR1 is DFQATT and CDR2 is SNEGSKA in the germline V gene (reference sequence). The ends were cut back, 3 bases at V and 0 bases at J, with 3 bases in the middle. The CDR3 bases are TGCAGTGCTAGTTCCTCTGGGGCCAACGTCCTGACTTTC. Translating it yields CSASSSGANVLTF.

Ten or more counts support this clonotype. In DNA, the CDR3 is TGTGCCAGCAGAAGACAGTACTATAGCAATCAGCCCCAGCATTTT. Encoded protein: CASRRQYYSNQPQHF. V and J are TRBV27 and TRBJ1-5; D may be TRBD1 (5 bases). Trimming took 6 bases from V and 0 from J, leaving 12 bases between them. Germline loops: CDR1 MNHEY, CDR2 SMNVEV (reference sequence). The CDR3 totals 15 residues.

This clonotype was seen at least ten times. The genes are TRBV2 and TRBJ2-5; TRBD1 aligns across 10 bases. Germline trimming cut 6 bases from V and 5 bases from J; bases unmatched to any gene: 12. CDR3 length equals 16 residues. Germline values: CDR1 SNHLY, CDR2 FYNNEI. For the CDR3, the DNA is TGTGCCAGCAGGGGTGGGACAGGGGACGGACGGGAGACCCAGTACTTC. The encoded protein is CASRGGTGDGRETQYF. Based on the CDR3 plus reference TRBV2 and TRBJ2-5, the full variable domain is EPEVTQTPSHQVTQMGQEVILRCVPISNHLYFYWYRQILGQKVEFLVSFYNNEISEKSEIFDDQFSVERPDGSNFTLKIRSTKLEDSAMYFCASRGGTGDGRETQYFGPGTRLLVL.

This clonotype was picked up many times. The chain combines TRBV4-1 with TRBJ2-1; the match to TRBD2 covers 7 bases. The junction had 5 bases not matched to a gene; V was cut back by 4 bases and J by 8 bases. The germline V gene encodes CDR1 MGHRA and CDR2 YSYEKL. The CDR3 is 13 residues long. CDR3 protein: CASSPQGGYEQFF. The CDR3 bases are TGCGCCAGCAGCCCGCAGGGAGGGTATGAGCAGTTCTTC.

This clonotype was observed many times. DNA for the CDR3: TGTGCCAGCAGAGCCACCGGGACGCTCTACGAGCAGTACTTC. This encodes CASRATGTLYEQYF. This chain uses TRBV28 with TRBJ2-7; D assignment may be TRBD1 or TRBD2 (5 bases each). CDR3 length equals 14 residues. Looked up from germline, CDR1 is MDHEN and CDR2 is SYDVKM. Trimming cost V 6 bases and J 3 bases, with 15 bases left between them.

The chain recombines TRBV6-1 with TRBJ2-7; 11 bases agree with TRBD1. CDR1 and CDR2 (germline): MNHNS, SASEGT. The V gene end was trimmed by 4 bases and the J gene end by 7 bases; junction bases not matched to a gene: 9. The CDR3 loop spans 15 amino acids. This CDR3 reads CASSGWGTGGGEQYF. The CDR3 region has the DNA TGTGCCAGCAGTGGGTGGGGGACAGGGGGAGGTGAGCAGTACTTC.

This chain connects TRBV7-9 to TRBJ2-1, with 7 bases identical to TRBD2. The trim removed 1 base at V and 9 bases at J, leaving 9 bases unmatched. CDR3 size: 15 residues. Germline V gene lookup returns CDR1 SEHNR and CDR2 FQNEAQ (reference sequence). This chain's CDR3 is CASSLVSAGGGEQFF. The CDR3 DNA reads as TGTGCCAGCAGCTTAGTCAGCGCCGGCGGGGGTGAGCAGTTCTTC. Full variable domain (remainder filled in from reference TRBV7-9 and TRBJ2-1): DTGVSQNPRHKITKRGQNVTFRCDPISEHNRLYWYRQTLGQGPEFLTYFQNEAQLEKSRLLSDRFSAERPKGSFSTLEIQRTEQGDSAMYLCASSLVSAGGGEQFFGPGTRLTVL.

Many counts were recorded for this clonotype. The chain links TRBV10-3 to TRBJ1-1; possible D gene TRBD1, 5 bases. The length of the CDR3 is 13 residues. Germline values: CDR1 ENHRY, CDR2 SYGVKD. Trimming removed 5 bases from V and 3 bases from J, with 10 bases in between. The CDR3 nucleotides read TGTGCCATCAGTAGGGGACCCGACACTGAAGCTTTCTTT. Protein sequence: CAISRGPDTEAFF.

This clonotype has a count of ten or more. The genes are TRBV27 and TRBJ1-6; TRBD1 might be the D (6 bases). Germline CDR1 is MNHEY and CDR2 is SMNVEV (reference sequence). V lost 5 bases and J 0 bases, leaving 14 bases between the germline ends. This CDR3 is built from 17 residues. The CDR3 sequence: CASSTLRGSSYNSPLHF. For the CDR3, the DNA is TGTGCCAGCAGTACCCTAAGGGGGAGCTCCTATAATTCACCCCTCCACTTT.

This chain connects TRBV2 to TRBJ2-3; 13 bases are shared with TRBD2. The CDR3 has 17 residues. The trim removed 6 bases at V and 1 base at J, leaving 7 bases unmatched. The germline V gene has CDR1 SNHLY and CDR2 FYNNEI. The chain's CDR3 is CASSRTSGSGGTDTQYF. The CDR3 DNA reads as TGTGCCAGCAGCCGGACTAGCGGGAGCGGTGGCACAGATACGCAGTATTTT.

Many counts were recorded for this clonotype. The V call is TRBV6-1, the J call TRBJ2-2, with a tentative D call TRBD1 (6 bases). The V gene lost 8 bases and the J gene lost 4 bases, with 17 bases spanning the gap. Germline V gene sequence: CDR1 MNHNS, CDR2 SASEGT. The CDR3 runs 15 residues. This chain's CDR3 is CASQPQGIGTGELFF. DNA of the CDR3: TGTGCCAGCCAACCACAGGGAATTGGCACCGGGGAGCTGTTTTTT.

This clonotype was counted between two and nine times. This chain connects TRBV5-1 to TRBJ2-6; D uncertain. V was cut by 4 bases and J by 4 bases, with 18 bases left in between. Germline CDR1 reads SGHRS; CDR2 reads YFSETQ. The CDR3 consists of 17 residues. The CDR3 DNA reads TGCGCCAGCAGCCCTTCCGTACAACCGGGCGGGGCCAACGTCCTGACTTTC. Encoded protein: CASSPSVQPGGANVLTF.

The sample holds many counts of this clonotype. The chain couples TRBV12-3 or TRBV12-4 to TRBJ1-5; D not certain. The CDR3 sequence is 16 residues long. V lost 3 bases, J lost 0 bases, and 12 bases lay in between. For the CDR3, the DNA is TGTGCCAGCAGTTTGTCTAGATATTATAGCAATCAGCCCCAGCATTTT. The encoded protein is CASSLSRYYSNQPQHF.

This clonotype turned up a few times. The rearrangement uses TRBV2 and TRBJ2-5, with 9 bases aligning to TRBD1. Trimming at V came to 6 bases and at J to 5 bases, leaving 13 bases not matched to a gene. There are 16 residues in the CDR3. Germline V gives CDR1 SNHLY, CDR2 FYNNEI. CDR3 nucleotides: TGTGCCAGCAGCCTCGTAGACAGGGGGTTTTGGGAGACCCAGTACTTC. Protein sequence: CASSLVDRGFWETQYF. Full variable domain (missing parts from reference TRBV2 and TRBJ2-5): EPEVTQTPSHQVTQMGQEVILRCVPISNHLYFYWYRQILGQKVEFLVSFYNNEISEKSEIFDDQFSVERPDGSNFTLKIRSTKLEDSAMYFCASSLVDRGFWETQYFGPGTRLLVL.

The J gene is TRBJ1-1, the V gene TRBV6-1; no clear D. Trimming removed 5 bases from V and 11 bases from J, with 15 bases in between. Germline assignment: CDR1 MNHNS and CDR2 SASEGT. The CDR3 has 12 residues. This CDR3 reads CASSPRSPGAFF. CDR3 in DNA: TGTGCCAGCAGTCCACGAAGCCCCGGGGCTTTCTTT.